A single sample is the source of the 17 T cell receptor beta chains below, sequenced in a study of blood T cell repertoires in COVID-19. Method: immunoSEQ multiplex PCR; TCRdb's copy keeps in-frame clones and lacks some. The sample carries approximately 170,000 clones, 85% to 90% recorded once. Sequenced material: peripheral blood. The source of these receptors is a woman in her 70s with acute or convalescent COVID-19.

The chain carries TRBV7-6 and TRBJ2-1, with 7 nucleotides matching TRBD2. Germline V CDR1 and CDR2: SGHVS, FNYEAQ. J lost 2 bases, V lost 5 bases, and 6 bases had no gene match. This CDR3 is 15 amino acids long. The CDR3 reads CASSVSSGTYNEQFF. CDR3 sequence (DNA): TGTGCCAGCAGCGTTTCTAGCGGAACCTACAATGAGCAGTTCTTC.

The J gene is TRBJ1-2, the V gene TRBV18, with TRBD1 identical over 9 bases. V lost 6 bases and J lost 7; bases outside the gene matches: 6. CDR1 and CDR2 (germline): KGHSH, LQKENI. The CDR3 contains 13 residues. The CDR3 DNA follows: TGTGCCAGCTCGCACCGGGACAGGGCTGGCTACACCTTC. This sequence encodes CASSHRDRAGYTF.

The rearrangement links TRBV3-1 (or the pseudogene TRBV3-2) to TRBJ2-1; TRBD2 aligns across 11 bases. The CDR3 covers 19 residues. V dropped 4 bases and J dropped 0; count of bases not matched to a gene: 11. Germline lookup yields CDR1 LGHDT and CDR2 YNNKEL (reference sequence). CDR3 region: CASSPLSGLAAASYNEQFF. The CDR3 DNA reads TGTGCCAGCAGCCCCCTTTCGGGACTAGCGGCGGCCTCCTACAATGAGCAGTTCTTC.

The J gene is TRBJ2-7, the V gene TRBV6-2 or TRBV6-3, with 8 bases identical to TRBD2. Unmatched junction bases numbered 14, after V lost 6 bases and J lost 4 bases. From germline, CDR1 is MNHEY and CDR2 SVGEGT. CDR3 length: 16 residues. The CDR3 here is CASSRTSTGGGYEQYF. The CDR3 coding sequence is TGTGCCAGCAGCCGGACCTCGACAGGCGGGGGGTACGAGCAGTACTTC.

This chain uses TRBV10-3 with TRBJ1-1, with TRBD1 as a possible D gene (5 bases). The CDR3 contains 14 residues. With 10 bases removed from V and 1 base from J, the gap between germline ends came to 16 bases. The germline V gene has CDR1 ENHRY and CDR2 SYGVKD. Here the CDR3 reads CASSHAGGNTEAFF. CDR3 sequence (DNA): TGTGCCAGCTCCCACGCGGGGGGGAACACTGAAGCTTTCTTT.

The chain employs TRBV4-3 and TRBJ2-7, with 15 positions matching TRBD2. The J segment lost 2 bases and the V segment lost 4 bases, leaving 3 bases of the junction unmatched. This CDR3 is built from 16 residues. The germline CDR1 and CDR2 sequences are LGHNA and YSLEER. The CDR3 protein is CASSRRTSGRAYEQYF. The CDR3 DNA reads TGCGCCAGCAGCCGCCGGACTAGCGGGAGGGCCTACGAGCAGTACTTC.

CDR3 region: CASSLDQASGRETQYF. CDR3 in DNA: TGTGCCAGCAGCTTAGATCAGGCTAGCGGGCGGGAGACCCAGTACTTC. The chain has TRBV11-2 and TRBJ2-5; TRBD2 agrees at 8 bases. J gave up 5 bases and V 0 bases, and 8 bases lay outside the gene matches. The CDR3 runs 16 residues. Looked up from germline, CDR1 is SGHAT and CDR2 is FQNNGV.

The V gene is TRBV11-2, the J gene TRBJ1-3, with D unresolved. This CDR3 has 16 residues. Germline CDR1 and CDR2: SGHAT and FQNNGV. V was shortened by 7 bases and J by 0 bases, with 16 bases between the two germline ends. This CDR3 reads CASNPDGPYSGNTIYF. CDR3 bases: TGTGCCAGCAACCCTGATGGCCCGTACTCTGGAAACACCATATATTTT.

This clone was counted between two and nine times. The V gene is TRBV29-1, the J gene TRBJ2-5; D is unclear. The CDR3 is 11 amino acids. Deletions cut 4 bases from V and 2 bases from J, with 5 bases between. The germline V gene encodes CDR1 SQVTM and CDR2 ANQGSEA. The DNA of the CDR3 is TGCAGCGTTGGTACTCAAGAGACCCAGTACTTC. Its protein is CSVGTQETQYF.

This CDR3 reads CASSLAGGTGELFF. The CDR3, as DNA: TGTGCCAGCAGCTTAGCGGGAGGCACCGGGGAGCTGTTTTTT. The chain uses TRBV7-2 and TRBJ2-2, with D possibly being TRBD2 (6 bases). CDR1 is SGHTA, CDR2 FQGNSA, per germline. V gave up 0 bases and J gave up 4 bases, with 6 bases separating them. This CDR3 has 14 residues.

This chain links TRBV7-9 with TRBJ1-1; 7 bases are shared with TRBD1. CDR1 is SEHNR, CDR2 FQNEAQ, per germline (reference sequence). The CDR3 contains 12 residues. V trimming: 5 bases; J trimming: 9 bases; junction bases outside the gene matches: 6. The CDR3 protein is CASSPPTGQAFF. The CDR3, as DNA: TGTGCCAGCAGCCCTCCGACAGGGCAAGCTTTCTTT.

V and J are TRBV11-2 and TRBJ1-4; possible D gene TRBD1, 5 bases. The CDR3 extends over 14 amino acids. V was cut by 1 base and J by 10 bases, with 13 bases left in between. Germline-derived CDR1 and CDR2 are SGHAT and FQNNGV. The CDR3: CASSLVGAQGKLFF. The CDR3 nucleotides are TGTGCCAGCAGCTTAGTCGGCGCCCAGGGAAAACTGTTTTTT.

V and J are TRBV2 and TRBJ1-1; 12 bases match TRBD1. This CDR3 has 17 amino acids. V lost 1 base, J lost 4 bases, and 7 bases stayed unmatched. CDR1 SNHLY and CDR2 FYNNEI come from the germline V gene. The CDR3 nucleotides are TGTGCCAGCAGTGAAGTTGGGACAGGGGGCTTCGGCACTGAAGCTTTCTTT. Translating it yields CASSEVGTGGFGTEAFF.

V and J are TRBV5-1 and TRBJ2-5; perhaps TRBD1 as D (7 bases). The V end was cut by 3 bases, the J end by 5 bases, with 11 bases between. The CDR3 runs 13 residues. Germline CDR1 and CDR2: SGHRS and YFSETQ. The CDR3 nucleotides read TGCGCCAGCAGCTCGACAGGGAGGGAGACCCAGTACTTC. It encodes CASSSTGRETQYF.

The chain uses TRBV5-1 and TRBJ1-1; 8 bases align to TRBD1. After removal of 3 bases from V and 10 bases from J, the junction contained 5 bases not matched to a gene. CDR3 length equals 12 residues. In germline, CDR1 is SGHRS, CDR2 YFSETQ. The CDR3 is CASSSGGLGAFF. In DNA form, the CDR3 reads TGCGCCAGCAGCTCAGGGGGCTTAGGAGCTTTCTTT.

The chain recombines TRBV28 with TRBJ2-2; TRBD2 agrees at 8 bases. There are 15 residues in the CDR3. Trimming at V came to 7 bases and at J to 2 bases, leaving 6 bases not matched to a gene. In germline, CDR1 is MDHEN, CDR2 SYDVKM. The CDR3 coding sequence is TGTGCCAGCATACGTAGCGGGGCCAACACCGGGGAGCTGTTTTTT. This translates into CASIRSGANTGELFF.

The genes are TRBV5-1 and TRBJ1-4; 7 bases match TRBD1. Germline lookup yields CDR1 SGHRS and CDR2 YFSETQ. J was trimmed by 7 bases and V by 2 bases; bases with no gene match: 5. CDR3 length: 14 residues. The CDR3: CASSFSGQFEKLFF. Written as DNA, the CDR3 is TGCGCCAGCAGCTTTTCGGGACAGTTTGAAAAACTGTTTTTT.